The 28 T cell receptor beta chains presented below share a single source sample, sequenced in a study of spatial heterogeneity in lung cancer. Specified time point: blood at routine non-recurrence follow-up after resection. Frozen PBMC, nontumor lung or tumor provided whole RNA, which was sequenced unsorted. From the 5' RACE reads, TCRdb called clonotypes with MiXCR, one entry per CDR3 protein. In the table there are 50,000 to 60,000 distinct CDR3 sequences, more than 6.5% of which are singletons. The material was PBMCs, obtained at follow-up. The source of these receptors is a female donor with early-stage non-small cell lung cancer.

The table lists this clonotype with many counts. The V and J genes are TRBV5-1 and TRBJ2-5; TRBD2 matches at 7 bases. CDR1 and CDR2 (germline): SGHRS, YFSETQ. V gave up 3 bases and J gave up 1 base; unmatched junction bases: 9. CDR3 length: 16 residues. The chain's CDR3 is CASSSGGGGFQETQYF. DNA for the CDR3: TGCGCCAGCAGCTCTGGAGGCGGGGGTTTCCAAGAGACCCAGTACTTC.

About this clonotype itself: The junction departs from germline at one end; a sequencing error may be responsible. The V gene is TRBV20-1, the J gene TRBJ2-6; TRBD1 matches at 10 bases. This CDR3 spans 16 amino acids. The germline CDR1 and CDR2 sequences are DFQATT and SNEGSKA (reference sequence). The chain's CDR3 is CSARTGTGAGSNVLTF. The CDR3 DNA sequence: TGCAGTGCTAGAACTGGGACAGGGGCTGGGTCCAACGTCCTGACTTTC.

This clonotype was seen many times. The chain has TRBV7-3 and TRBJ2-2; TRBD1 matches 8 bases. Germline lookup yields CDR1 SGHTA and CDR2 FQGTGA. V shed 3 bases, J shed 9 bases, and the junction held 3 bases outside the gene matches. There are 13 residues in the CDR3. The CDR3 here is CASSFDRGRELFF. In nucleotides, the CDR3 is TGTGCCAGCAGCTTTGACAGGGGTCGGGAGCTGTTTTTT. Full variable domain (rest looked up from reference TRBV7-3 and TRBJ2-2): GAGVSQTPSNKVTEKGKYVELRCDPISGHTALYWYRQSLGQGPEFLIYFQGTGAADDSGLPNDRFFAVRPEGSVSTLKIQRTERGDSAVYLCASSFDRGRELFFGEGSRLTVL.

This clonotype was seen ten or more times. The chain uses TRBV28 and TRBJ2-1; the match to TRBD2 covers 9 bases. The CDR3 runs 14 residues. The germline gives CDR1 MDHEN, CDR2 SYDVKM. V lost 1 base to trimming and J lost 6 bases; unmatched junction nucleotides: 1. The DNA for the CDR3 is TGTGCCAGCAGTTTATTGCGGGGGGGCAATGAGCAGTTCTTC. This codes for CASSLLRGGNEQFF.

In nucleotides, the CDR3 is TGCGCCAGCAGCTCCGGGGTACACACCGGGGAGCTGTTTTTT. It translates to CASSSGVHTGELFF. V and J are TRBV5-1 and TRBJ2-2, with a weak D call TRBD2 (5 bases). CDR1 is SGHRS, CDR2 YFSETQ, per germline. With 3 bases removed from V and 3 bases from J, the gap between germline ends came to 9 bases. This CDR3 region has 14 residues.

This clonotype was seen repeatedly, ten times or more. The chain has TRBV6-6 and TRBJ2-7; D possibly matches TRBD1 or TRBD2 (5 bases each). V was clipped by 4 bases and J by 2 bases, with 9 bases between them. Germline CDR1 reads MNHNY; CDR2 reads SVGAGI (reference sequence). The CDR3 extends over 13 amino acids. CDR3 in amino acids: CASSWQGAYEQYF. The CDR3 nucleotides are TGTGCCAGCAGTTGGCAGGGAGCCTACGAGCAGTACTTC.

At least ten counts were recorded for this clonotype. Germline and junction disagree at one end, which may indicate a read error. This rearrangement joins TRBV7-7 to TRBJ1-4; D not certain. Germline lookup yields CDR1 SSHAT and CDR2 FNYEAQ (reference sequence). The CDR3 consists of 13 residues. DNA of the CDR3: TGTGCTAGCAGTTCTGCAACTAATGAAAAACTGTTTTTT. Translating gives CASSSATNEKLFF.

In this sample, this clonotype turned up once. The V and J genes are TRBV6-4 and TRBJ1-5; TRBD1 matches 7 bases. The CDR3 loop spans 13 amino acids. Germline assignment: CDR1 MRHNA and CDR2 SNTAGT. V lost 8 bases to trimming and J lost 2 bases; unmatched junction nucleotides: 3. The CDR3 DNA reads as TGTGCCAGCGGAACAGGGGGCAATCAGCCCCAGCATTTT. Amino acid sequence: CASGTGGNQPQHF.

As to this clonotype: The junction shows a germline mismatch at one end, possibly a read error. The CDR3 region has the DNA TGCAGTGCTAGAGATCGATTTAAAGCTGGCTATGGCTACATCTTC. Translated: CSARDRFKAGYGYIF. The V gene is TRBV20-1, the J gene TRBJ1-2; no clear D. CDR1 is DFQATT, CDR2 SNEGSKA, per germline (reference sequence). The CDR3 runs 15 residues.

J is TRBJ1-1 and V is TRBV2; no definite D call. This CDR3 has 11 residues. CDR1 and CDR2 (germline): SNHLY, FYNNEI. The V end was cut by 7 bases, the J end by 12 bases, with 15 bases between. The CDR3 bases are TGTGCCAGCACCCAGACCTCTGTGTCTTTCTTT. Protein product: CASTQTSVSFF.

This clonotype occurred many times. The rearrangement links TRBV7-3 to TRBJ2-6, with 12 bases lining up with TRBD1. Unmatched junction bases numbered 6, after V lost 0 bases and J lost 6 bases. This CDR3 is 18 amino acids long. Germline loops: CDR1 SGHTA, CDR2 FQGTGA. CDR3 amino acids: CASSLTGTGGREANVLTF. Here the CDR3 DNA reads TGTGCCAGCAGCTTAACTGGGACAGGGGGCAGGGAGGCCAACGTCCTGACTTTC.

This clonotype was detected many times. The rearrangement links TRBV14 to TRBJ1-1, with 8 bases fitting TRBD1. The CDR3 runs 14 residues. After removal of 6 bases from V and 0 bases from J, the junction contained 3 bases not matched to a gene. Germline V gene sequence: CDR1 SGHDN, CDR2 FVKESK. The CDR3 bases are TGTGCCAGCAGAAAACAGGGGGTGAACACTGAAGCTTTCTTT. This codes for CASRKQGVNTEAFF.

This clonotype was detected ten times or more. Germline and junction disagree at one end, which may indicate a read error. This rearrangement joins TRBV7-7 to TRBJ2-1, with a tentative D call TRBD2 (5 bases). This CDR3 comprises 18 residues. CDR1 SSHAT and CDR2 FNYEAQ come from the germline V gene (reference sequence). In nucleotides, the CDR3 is TGTGCTAGCAGCTTAGATCCCGGAGGACTTATTTCCGGCAATGAGCAGTTCTTC. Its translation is CASSLDPGGLISGNEQFF.

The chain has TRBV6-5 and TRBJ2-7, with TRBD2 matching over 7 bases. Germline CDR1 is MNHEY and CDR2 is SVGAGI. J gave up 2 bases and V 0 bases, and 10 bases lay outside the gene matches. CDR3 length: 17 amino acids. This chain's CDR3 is CASSYSVAGVTTYEQYF. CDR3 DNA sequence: TGTGCCAGCAGTTACTCGGTAGCGGGCGTCACCACCTACGAGCAGTACTTC.

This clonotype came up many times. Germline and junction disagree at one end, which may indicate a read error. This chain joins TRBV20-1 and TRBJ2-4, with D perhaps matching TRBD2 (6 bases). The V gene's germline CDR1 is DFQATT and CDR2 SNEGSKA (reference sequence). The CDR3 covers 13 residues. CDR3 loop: CSARDYSGNIQYF. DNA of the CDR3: TGCAGTGCTCGAGACTACAGCGGGAACATTCAGTACTTC.

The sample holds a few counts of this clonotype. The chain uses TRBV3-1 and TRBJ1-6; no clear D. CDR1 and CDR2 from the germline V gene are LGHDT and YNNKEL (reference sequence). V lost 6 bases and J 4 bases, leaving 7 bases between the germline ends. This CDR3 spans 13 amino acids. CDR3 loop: CASSPFYNSPLHF. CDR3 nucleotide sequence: TGTGCCAGCAGTCCATTTTATAATTCACCCCTCCACTTT.

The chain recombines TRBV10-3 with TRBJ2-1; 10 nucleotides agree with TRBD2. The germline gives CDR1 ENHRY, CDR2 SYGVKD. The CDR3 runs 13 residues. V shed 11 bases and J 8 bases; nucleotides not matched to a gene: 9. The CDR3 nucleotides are TGTGCCGCACAGCGGGGGGGTAGCGATGAGCAGTTCTTC. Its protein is CAAQRGGSDEQFF.

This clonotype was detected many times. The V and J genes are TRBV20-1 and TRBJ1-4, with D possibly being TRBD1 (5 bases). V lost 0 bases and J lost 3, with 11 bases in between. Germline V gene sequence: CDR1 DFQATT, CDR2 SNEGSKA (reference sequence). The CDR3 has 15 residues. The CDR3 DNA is TGCAGTGCTAGAGATATACGGGGGGCTAATGAAAAACTGTTTTTT. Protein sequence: CSARDIRGANEKLFF.

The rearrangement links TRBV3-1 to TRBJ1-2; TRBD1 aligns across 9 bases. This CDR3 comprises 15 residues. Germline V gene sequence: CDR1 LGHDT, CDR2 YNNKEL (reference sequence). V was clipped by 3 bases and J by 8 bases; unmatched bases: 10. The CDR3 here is CASSQTAGTGSGYTF. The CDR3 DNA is TGTGCCAGCAGCCAGACCGCCGGGACAGGGAGCGGCTACACCTTC.

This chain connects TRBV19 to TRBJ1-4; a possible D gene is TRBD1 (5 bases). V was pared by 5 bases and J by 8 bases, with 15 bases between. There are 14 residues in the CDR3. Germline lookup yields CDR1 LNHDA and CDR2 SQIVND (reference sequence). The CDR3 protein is CASSLTASREKLFF. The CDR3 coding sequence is TGTGCCAGTAGTTTGACAGCGTCGCGGGAAAAACTGTTTTTT.

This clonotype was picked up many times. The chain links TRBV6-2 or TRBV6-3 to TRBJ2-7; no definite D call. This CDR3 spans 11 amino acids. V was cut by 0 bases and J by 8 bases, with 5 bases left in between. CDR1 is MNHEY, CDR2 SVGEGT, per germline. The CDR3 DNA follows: TGTGCCAGCAGTTACTCGGGGAAGCAGTACTTC. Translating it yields CASSYSGKQYF.

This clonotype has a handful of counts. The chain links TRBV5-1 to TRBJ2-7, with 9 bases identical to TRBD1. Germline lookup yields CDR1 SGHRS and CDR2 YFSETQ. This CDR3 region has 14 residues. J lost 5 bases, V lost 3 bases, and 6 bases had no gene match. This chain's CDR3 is CASSSGTGTHEQYF. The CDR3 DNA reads TGCGCCAGCAGCTCCGGGACAGGGACCCACGAGCAGTACTTC.

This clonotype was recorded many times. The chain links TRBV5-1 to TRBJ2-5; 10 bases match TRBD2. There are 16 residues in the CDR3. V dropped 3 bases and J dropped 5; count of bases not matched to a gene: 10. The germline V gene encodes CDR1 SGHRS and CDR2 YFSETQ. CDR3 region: CASSSTSGPVGETQYF. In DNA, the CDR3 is TGCGCCAGCAGCTCGACTAGCGGGCCAGTTGGGGAGACCCAGTACTTC.

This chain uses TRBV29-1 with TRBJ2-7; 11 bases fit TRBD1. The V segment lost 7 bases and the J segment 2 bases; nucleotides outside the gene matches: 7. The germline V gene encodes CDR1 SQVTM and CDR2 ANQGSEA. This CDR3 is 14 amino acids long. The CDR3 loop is CSAWTGGETYEQYF. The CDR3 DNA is TGCAGCGCTTGGACAGGGGGCGAAACCTACGAGCAGTACTTC.

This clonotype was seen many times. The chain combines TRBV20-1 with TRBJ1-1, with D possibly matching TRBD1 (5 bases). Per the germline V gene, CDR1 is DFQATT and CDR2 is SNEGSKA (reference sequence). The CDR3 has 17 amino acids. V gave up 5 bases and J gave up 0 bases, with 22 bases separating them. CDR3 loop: CSAPGDPSRGMNTEAFF. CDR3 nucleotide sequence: TGCAGTGCTCCGGGGGACCCCAGTAGGGGTATGAACACTGAAGCTTTCTTT.

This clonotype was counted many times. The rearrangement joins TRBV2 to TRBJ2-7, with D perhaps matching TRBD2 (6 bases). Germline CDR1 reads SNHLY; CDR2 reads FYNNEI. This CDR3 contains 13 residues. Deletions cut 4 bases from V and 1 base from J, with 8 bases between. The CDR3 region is CASSVGRSYEQYF. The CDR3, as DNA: TGTGCCAGCAGTGTAGGGAGGTCCTACGAGCAGTACTTC.

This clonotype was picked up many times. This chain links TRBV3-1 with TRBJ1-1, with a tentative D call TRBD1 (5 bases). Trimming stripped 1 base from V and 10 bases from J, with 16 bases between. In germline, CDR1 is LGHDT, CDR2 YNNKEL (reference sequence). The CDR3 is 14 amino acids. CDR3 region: CASSQGTFQRGAFF. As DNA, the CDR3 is TGTGCCAGCAGCCAAGGGACTTTTCAGAGGGGAGCTTTCTTT.

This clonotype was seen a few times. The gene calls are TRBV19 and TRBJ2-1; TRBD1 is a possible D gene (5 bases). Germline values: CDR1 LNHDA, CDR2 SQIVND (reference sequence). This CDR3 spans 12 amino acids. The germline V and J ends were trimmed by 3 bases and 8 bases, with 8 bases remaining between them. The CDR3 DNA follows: TGTGCCAGTAGTATGTGGGGCGATGAGCAGTTCTTC. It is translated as CASSMWGDEQFF.